The text below deals with one T cell receptor (beta chain). Its cognate antigen is unknown. Used for diagnoses were clinical symptoms, serum thyroxine and TRAb, thyroid ultrasound and orbital computed tomography. The investigators amplified TCR beta CDR3 regions from RNA transcripts. In the first-round RT-PCR of the TCR CDR3, the HTBI primer set was used. TCRdb passed the multiplex PCR reads through MiXCR, listing each CDR3 protein once. The data show about 620,000 distinct CDR3 sequences, roughly 17% seen once. The sample comes from a study of T cells in Graves' hyperthyroidism and ophthalmopathy. Study at large: Peripheral blood samples were taken at initial diagnosis, prior to any treatment. General study findings and limits: Researchers found most expanded thyroid clonotypes above 0.001 in blood as well. Stable hyperthyroidism was told apart from ophthalmopathy by a model built on 13 V-J features.

CDR3 length: 15 amino acids. The V end was cut by 3 bases, the J end by 0 bases, with 12 bases between. CDR1 and CDR2 from the germline V gene are DFQATT and SNEGSKA (reference sequence). The sequenced material came from blood. The chain employs TRBV20-1 and TRBJ1-5; D may be TRBD1 (5 bases). This receptor was identified in a woman aged 30 to 39 with Graves' hyperthyroidism. As DNA, the CDR3 is TGCAGTGCTAGGGGGACGACATATAGCAATCAGCCCCAGCATTTT. This translates into CSARGTTYSNQPQHF.